A single sample is the source of the 29 T cell receptor beta chains below, sequenced in a study of blood T cell repertoires in COVID-19. Libraries were prepared by immunoSEQ multiplex PCR; TCRdb keeps only in-frame clonotypes and omits some of them. The sample comprises 310,000 or so clones, 86% of which are singletons, and 1.5% to 2% rests with the top ten. Sample: peripheral blood. All receptors derive from a woman aged 45-65 years with acute or convalescent COVID-19.

The chain couples TRBV5-3 to TRBJ2-5; D is unclear. TRBV5-3 is noted as an ORF with a role that remains uncertain. Trimming pared 0 bases from V and 2 bases from J, leaving 11 bases between. This CDR3 has 15 residues. The chain's CDR3 is CARSLAASQQETQYF. The DNA of the CDR3 is TGTGCCAGAAGCTTGGCCGCGTCACAGCAAGAGACCCAGTACTTC.

V usage is TRBV5-6 and J usage is TRBJ2-1; 12 bases match TRBD2. This CDR3 is built from 19 residues. Germline V lookup: CDR1 SGHDT, CDR2 YYEEEE. V was pared by 0 bases and J by 4 bases, with 11 bases of the junction left unmatched. CDR3 coding DNA: TGTGCCAGCAGCTTGGAGGGGCCTAGCGGGAGGGCCCGGTACAATGAGCAGTTCTTC. Translating it yields CASSLEGPSGRARYNEQFF.

The table lists this clone with a few counts. CDR3 amino acids: CASSKAGGPNTGELFF. The CDR3, as DNA: TGTGCCAGCTCCAAAGCGGGAGGGCCGAACACCGGGGAGCTGTTTTTT. The chain employs TRBV18 and TRBJ2-2; 10 bases fit TRBD2. The CDR3 runs 16 residues. J lost 0 bases, V lost 6 bases, and 4 bases had no gene match. Germline CDR1 reads KGHSH; CDR2 reads LQKENI.

This clone was counted a few times. V is TRBV6-5 and J is TRBJ2-1, with 9 bases fitting TRBD2. Germline V CDR1 and CDR2: MNHEY, SVGAGI. The CDR3 consists of 14 residues. The V and J ends lost 10 bases and 7 bases, in that order; junction bases with no gene match: 11. The DNA for the CDR3 is TGTGCCACCCGGCGGGAGGGAAGTAGGAATGAGCAGTTCTTC. Residues: CATRREGSRNEQFF.

This clone has a single count. This rearrangement joins TRBV18 to TRBJ2-1, with a weak D call TRBD1 (5 bases). With 0 bases removed from V and 4 bases from J, the gap between germline ends came to 13 bases. The CDR3 spans 16 residues. In germline, CDR1 is KGHSH, CDR2 LQKENI. CDR3 region: CASSPPPRQRYNEQFF. As DNA, the CDR3 is TGTGCCAGCTCACCACCCCCCCGACAGAGATACAATGAGCAGTTCTTC.

The CDR3, as DNA: TGCGCCAGCAGCCCCCAATGGACAGATTTTGAAAAACTGTTTTTT. Its protein product is CASSPQWTDFEKLFF. The V call is TRBV5-1, the J call TRBJ1-4; maybe TRBD1 (6 bases). The germline V gene encodes CDR1 SGHRS and CDR2 YFSETQ. V lost 4 bases to trimming and J lost 7 bases, with 17 bases between them. The CDR3 has 15 residues.

The V and J genes are TRBV6-5 and TRBJ1-2, with TRBD1 as a possible D gene (5 bases). The CDR3 extends over 15 amino acids. Trimming stripped 11 bases from V and 4 bases from J, with 23 bases between. The germline V gene encodes CDR1 MNHEY and CDR2 SVGAGI. CDR3 loop: CAAAEGRVRVYGYTF. The CDR3 nucleotides read TGTGCCGCAGCGGAGGGGCGTGTTAGGGTCTATGGCTACACCTTC.

The V gene is TRBV5-8, the J gene TRBJ1-1; unclear D gene. V was trimmed by 0 bases and J by 1 base, leaving 4 bases between them. CDR1 and CDR2 (germline): SGHTS, YDEGEE. The CDR3 consists of 13 residues. CDR3 residues: CASSLVANTEAFF. The CDR3, as DNA: TGTGCCAGCAGCTTGGTAGCGAACACTGAAGCTTTCTTT.

The chain joins TRBV4-2 to TRBJ2-7, with 10 bases matching TRBD2. Germline V gene data show CDR1 as LGHNA and CDR2 as YNFKEQ. This CDR3 spans 18 amino acids. J was trimmed by 3 bases and V by 0 bases; bases with no gene match: 11. The CDR3 here is CASSQDPPPSGSSYEQYF. For the CDR3, the DNA is TGTGCCAGCAGCCAAGATCCCCCACCTAGCGGGAGTAGCTACGAGCAGTACTTC.

The V and J genes are TRBV10-3 and TRBJ1-4; 9 nucleotides match TRBD1. Trimming cost V 7 bases and J 7 bases; bases outside gene matches: 7. The CDR3 contains 14 residues. Germline assignment: CDR1 ENHRY and CDR2 SYGVKD. The CDR3 DNA follows: TGTGCCATCACCGCGGACAGGGGTAGTGAAAAACTGTTTTTT. Translation: CAITADRGSEKLFF.

V gene TRBV5-8 combines with J gene TRBJ2-5, with 9 positions matching TRBD1. The CDR3 runs to 15 residues. CDR1 and CDR2 from the germline V gene are SGHTS and YDEGEE. V gave up 0 bases and J gave up 5 bases; unmatched junction bases: 5. For the CDR3, the DNA is TGTGCCAGCAGCTTGGCTCGGACAGGGGAGGAGACCCAGTACTTC. Protein product: CASSLARTGEETQYF.

The genes are TRBV7-2 and TRBJ2-7, with 8 bases matching TRBD1. This CDR3 is built from 14 residues. Germline CDR1 reads SGHTA; CDR2 reads FQGNSA. V shed 4 bases and J 3 bases; nucleotides not matched to a gene: 5. CDR3 DNA sequence: TGTGCCAGCAGCTCACGCACAGGGGGCTACGAGCAGTACTTC. It encodes CASSSRTGGYEQYF.

The rearrangement uses TRBV3-1 (or the pseudogene TRBV3-2) and TRBJ1-1; 9 bases agree with TRBD1. V lost 1 base and J lost 7; bases outside the gene matches: 4. The CDR3 totals 14 residues. Germline V gives CDR1 LGHDT, CDR2 YNNKEL (reference sequence). CDR3 in DNA: TGTGCCAGCAGCCAAGTACAGGGGGCAAGTGAAGCTTTCTTT. Its translation is CASSQVQGASEAFF.

V usage is TRBV28 and J usage is TRBJ2-7, with TRBD2 matching over 8 bases. Trimming removed 6 bases from V and 2 bases from J; junction bases left unmatched: 3. This CDR3 region has 13 residues. Germline V gene lookup returns CDR1 MDHEN and CDR2 SYDVKM. CDR3: CASSSSGPYEQYF. The DNA of the CDR3 is TGTGCCAGCAGCTCTAGCGGGCCCTACGAGCAGTACTTC. The whole variable domain, filled in from reference TRBV28 and TRBJ2-7, reads DVKVTQSSRYLVKRTGEKVFLECVQDMDHENMFWYRQDPGLGLRLIYFSYDVKMKEKGDIPEGYSVSREKKERFSLILESASTNQTSMYLCASSSSGPYEQYFGPGTRLTVT.

V gene TRBV5-1 combines with J gene TRBJ1-2; 7 nucleotides agree with TRBD1. The J segment lost 8 bases and the V segment lost 1 base, leaving 14 bases of the junction unmatched. There are 16 residues in the CDR3. In germline, CDR1 is SGHRS, CDR2 YFSETQ. Written as DNA, the CDR3 is TGCGCCAGCAGCTTGAATGGTCCAGGGGGAGTTCAGGGCTACACCTTC. Protein sequence: CASSLNGPGGVQGYTF.

This rearrangement joins TRBV19 to TRBJ2-2, with 12 bases lining up with TRBD1. V dropped 5 bases and J dropped 5; count of bases not matched to a gene: 6. This CDR3 contains 16 residues. Per germline, CDR1 LNHDA and CDR2 SQIVND (reference sequence). The CDR3 nucleotides read TGTGCCAGTAGTCCTAGGGACAGGGGGCAAACCGGGGAGCTGTTTTTT. Residues: CASSPRDRGQTGELFF.

The chain joins TRBV18 to TRBJ2-2; 7 positions match TRBD1. This CDR3 contains 15 residues. The ends lost 2 bases at V and 5 bases at J; junction bases unmatched: 5. Germline loops: CDR1 KGHSH, CDR2 LQKENI. In nucleotides, the CDR3 is TGTGCCAGCTCACCAGGGGACAGTCGGACCGGGGAGCTGTTTTTT. This encodes CASSPGDSRTGELFF.

This clone was observed a handful of times. The genes are TRBV2 and TRBJ1-5; a weak D match, TRBD1 (5 bases). The CDR3 has 14 amino acids. Germline V gives CDR1 SNHLY, CDR2 FYNNEI. The V end lost 0 bases, the J end lost 5 bases, and 8 bases lay between the germline ends. The CDR3 spells CASSEAGEDQPQHF. The CDR3 nucleotides read TGTGCCAGCAGTGAAGCGGGGGAGGATCAGCCCCAGCATTTT.

V usage is TRBV5-1 and J usage is TRBJ2-6; TRBD2 agrees at 9 bases. The CDR3 loop spans 19 amino acids. V was clipped by 0 bases and J by 1 base; unmatched bases: 8. Per germline, CDR1 SGHRS and CDR2 YFSETQ. The CDR3 DNA reads as TGCGCCAGCAGCTTGGGACTAGCGGACTTAGGGTCTGGGGCCAACGTCCTGACTTTC. Translation gives CASSLGLADLGSGANVLTF.

The sample holds a few counts of this clone. This rearrangement joins TRBV3-1 (or the pseudogene TRBV3-2) to TRBJ1-1, with D tentatively TRBD1 (5 bases). The CDR3 totals 14 residues. The V end lost 4 bases, the J end lost 0 bases, and 9 bases lay between the germline ends. Germline assignment: CDR1 LGHDT and CDR2 YNNKEL (reference sequence). CDR3 sequence (DNA): TGTGCCAGCAGCCCCAGGGTCATGAACACTGAAGCTTTCTTT. Translating gives CASSPRVMNTEAFF.

V and J are TRBV25-1 and TRBJ2-1, with TRBD2 identical over 7 bases. CDR3 length: 15 residues. The J segment lost 6 bases and the V segment lost 2 bases, leaving 7 bases of the junction unmatched. CDR1 and CDR2 from the germline V gene are MGHDK and SYGVNS. CDR3 region: CASSEPAGDLNEQFF. CDR3 DNA sequence: TGTGCCAGCAGTGAACCGGCGGGAGATCTCAATGAGCAGTTCTTC.

This chain uses TRBV28 with TRBJ1-2; tentatively, D is TRBD1 (6 bases). The length of the CDR3 is 15 residues. Germline V gene data show CDR1 as MDHEN and CDR2 as SYDVKM. Trimming took off 7 bases at V and 5 bases at J, with 20 bases between the two ends. The CDR3 DNA sequence: TGTGCCAGCACCTTTACCCGGACAGTGTTGTATGGCTACACCTTC. Translating gives CASTFTRTVLYGYTF.

The V and J genes are TRBV9 and TRBJ2-2; 7 nucleotides line up with TRBD1. There are 14 residues in the CDR3. The V segment lost 6 bases and the J segment 0 bases; nucleotides outside the gene matches: 2. CDR1 and CDR2 from the germline V gene are SGDLS and YYNGEE. Written as DNA, the CDR3 is TGTGCCAGCATGGGACAGCCGAACACCGGGGAGCTGTTTTTT. Translation gives CASMGQPNTGELFF.

The V and J genes are TRBV7-9 and TRBJ2-7, with 7 bases fitting TRBD1. V lost 0 bases and J lost 3; bases outside the gene matches: 5. CDR1 is SEHNR and CDR2 is FQNEAQ in the germline V gene (reference sequence). This CDR3 spans 15 amino acids. The CDR3 DNA sequence: TGTGCCAGCAGCTTAGCCAGGACAGGCGGCTACGAGCAGTACTTC. It codes for CASSLARTGGYEQYF. The entire variable domain, with the rest obtained from reference TRBV7-9 and TRBJ2-7, is as follows: DTGVSQNPRHKITKRGQNVTFRCDPISEHNRLYWYRQTLGQGPEFLTYFQNEAQLEKSRLLSDRFSAERPKGSFSTLEIQRTEQGDSAMYLCASSLARTGGYEQYFGPGTRLTVT.

The rearrangement uses TRBV5-6 and TRBJ2-1; TRBD1 aligns across 9 bases. V shed 4 bases and J 12 bases; nucleotides not matched to a gene: 8. Germline V gene sequence: CDR1 SGHDT, CDR2 YYEEEE. The CDR3 is 13 amino acids. CDR3 residues: CASSPGTGLWQFF. CDR3 nucleotides: TGTGCCAGCAGCCCCGGGACAGGGTTGTGGCAGTTCTTC.

The rearrangement joins TRBV19 to TRBJ2-7; 7 nucleotides match TRBD2. Losses at the gene ends were 3 bases for V and 2 bases for J; bases not matched to a gene: 4. CDR3 size: 14 residues. Per the germline V gene, CDR1 is LNHDA and CDR2 is SQIVND (reference sequence). The CDR3 nucleotides are TGTGCCAGTAGTATTTCTAGCGGTACCTACGAGCAGTACTTC. It codes for CASSISSGTYEQYF. Based on the CDR3 plus reference TRBV19 and TRBJ2-7, the full variable domain is DGGITQSPKYLFRKEGQNVTLSCEQNLNHDAMYWYRQDPGQGLRLIYYSQIVNDFQKGDIAEGYSVSREKKESFPLTVTSAQKNPTAFYLCASSISSGTYEQYFGPGTRLTVT.

The V and J genes are TRBV29-1 and TRBJ2-3; 8 bases match TRBD1. The germline gives CDR1 SQVTM, CDR2 ANQGSEA. Trimming at V came to 5 bases and at J to 3 bases, leaving 4 bases not matched to a gene. This CDR3 has 13 amino acids. For the CDR3, the DNA is TGCAGCGTTATAACAGGGGGGACAGATACGCAGTATTTT. Translating it yields CSVITGGTDTQYF.

The chain recombines TRBV7-9 with TRBJ1-4; perhaps TRBD1 as D (5 bases). Trimming cost V 5 bases and J 0 bases, with 22 bases left between them. CDR1 SEHNR and CDR2 FQNEAQ come from the germline V gene (reference sequence). The CDR3 length is 19 residues. DNA of the CDR3: TGTGCCAGCAGCCCCAGGCGGGGCGAATACTTTGCAACTAATGAAAAACTGTTTTTT. Its protein product is CASSPRRGEYFATNEKLFF. The variable domain in full, completed from reference TRBV7-9 and TRBJ1-4, reads DTGVSQNPRHKITKRGQNVTFRCDPISEHNRLYWYRQTLGQGPEFLTYFQNEAQLEKSRLLSDRFSAERPKGSFSTLEIQRTEQGDSAMYLCASSPRRGEYFATNEKLFFGSGTQLSVL.

The J gene is TRBJ1-2, the V gene TRBV5-8; 10 bases fit TRBD1. V dropped 3 bases and J dropped 7; count of bases not matched to a gene: 6. The CDR3 runs 14 residues. Germline CDR1 and CDR2: SGHTS and YDEGEE. The CDR3 DNA follows: TGTGCCAGCAGCTCGACAGGGGGCCTTGGTGGCTACACCTTC. This sequence encodes CASSSTGGLGGYTF.